The T cell receptor (beta chain) described here comes from a study of cytomegalovirus exposure and HLA in healthy donors. On the study more broadly: The early release's HLA-typed donors yielded 80 million to 95 million unique TCRs. Study-wide points: Presence/absence comparisons presumed near-even sequencing depth among donors. The study labeled 164 TCR beta chains cytomegalovirus-associated. Likely technical artifact: a cluster of highly shared sequence variants.

Amplification used 60 Vbeta primers and 13 Jbeta primers. Profiling relied on immunoSEQ multiplex PCR, and the TCRdb table lists in-frame clones only, not all of them. The sample contains over 150,000 clones, roughly four fifths of which appear only once. Germline V gene data show CDR1 as SEHNR and CDR2 as FQNEAQ (reference sequence). CDR3 size: 16 residues. A remark on this clone: Its specificity is not known. One end of the junction fails to match germline, which may point to a read error.

The gene calls are TRBV7-9 and TRBJ2-5; TRBD2 aligns across 10 bases. The receptor was derived from a young man in good health and CMV-seronegative. Sample: PBMCs. In DNA form, the CDR3 reads TGTTCCAGCAGCTTTAGCGGGCTAGCGGGAGTTGGGACCCAGTACTTC. Translation: CSSSFSGLAGVGTQYF.